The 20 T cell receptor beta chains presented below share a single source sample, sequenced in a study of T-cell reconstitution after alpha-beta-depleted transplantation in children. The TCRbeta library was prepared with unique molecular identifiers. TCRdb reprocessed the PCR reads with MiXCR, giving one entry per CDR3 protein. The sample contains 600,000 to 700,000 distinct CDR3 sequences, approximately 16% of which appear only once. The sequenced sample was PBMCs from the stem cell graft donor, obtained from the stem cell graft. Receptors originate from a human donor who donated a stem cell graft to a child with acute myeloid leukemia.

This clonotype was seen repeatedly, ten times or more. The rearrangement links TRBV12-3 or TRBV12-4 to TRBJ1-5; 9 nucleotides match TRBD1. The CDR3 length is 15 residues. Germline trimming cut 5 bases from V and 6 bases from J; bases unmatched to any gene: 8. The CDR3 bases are TGTGCCAGCAGTCTACAGGGGGCTCGAAGTCAGCCCCAGCATTTT. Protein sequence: CASSLQGARSQPQHF.

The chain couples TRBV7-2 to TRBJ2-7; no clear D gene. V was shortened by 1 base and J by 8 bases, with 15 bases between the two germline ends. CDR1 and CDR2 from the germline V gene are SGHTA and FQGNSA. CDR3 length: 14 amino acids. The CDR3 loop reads CASSLDLGRLKQYV. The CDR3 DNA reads TGTGCCAGCAGCTTAGATTTAGGCCGCCTCAAGCAGTACGTC.

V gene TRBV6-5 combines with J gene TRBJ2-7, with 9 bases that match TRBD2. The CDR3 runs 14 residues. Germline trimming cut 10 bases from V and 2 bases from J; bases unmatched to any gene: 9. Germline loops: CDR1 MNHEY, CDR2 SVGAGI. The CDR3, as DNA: TGTGCCACCGAAAGACTAGCGGCTACCTACGAGCAGTACTTC. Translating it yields CATERLAATYEQYF.

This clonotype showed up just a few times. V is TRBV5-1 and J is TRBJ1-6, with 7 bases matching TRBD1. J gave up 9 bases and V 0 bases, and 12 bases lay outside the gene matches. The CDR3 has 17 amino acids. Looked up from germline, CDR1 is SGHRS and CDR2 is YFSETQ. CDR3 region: CASSLATTGTDGSPLHF. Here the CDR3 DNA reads TGCGCCAGCAGCTTGGCTACCACCGGGACAGACGGTTCACCCCTCCACTTT. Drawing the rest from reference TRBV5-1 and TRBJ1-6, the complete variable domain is KAGVTQTPRYLIKTRGQQVTLSCSPISGHRSVSWYQQTPGQGLQFLFEYFSETQRNKGNFPGRFSGRQFSNSRSEMNVSTLELGDSALYLCASSLATTGTDGSPLHFGNGTRLTVT.

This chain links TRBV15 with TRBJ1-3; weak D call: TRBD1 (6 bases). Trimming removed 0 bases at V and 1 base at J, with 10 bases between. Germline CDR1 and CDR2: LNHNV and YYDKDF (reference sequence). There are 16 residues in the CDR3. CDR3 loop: CATSREAGASGNTIYF. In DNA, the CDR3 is TGTGCCACCAGCAGAGAAGCAGGGGCTTCTGGAAACACCATATATTTT.

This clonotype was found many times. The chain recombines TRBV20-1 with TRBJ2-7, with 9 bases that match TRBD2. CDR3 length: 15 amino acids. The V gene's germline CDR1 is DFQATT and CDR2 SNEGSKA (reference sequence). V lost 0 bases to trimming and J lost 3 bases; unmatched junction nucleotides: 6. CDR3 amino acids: CSARDQAGGLYEQYV. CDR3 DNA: TGCAGTGCTAGAGATCAAGCGGGGGGCCTCTACGAGCAGTACGTC.

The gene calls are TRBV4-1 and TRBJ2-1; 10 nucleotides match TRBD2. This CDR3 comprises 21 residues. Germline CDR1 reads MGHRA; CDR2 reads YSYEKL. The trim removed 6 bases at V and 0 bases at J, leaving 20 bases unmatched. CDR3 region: CASSYVVWASGGPSSYNEQFF. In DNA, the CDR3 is TGCGCCAGCAGTTATGTGGTATGGGCTAGCGGGGGCCCAAGCTCCTACAATGAGCAGTTCTTC.

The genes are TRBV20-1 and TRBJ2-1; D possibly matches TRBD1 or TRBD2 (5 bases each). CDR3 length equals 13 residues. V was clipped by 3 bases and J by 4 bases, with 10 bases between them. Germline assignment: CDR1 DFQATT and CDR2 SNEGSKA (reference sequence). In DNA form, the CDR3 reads TGCAGTGCTAGGGGACGGCTGTACAATGAGCAGTTCTTC. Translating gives CSARGRLYNEQFF.

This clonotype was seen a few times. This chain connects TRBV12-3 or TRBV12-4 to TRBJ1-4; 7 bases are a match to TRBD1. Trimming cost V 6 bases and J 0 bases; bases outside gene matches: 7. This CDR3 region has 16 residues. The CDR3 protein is CASSRGQPATNEKLFF. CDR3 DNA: TGTGCCAGCAGCCGGGGACAGCCCGCAACTAATGAAAAACTGTTTTTT.

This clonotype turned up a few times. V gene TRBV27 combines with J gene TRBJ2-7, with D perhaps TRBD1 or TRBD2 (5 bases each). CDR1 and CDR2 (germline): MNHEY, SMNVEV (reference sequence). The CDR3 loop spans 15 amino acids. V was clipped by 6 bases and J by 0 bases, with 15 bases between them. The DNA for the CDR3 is TGTGCCAGCAGAATACATGCAGGGAGCTCCTACGAGCAGTACGTC. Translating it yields CASRIHAGSSYEQYV.

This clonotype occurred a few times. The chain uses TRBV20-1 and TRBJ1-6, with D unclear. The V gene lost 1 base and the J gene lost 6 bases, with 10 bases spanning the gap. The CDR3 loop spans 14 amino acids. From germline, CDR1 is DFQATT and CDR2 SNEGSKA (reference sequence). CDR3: CSARVASFNSPLHF. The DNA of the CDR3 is TGCAGTGCTAGAGTTGCAAGTTTTAATTCACCCCTCCACTTT.

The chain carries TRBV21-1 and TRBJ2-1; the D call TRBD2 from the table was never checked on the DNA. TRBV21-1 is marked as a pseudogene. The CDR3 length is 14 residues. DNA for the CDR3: TGTGCCAGCAGCAAAGAGCGACTACCCAATGAGCAGTTCTTC. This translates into CASSKERLPNEQFF.

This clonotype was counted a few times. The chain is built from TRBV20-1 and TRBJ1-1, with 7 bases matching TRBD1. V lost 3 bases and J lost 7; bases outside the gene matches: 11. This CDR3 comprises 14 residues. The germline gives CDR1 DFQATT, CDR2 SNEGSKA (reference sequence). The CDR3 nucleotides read TGCAGTGCTAGGGGGGACAGCTCCTTTGGTGAAGCTTTCTTT. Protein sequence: CSARGDSSFGEAFF.

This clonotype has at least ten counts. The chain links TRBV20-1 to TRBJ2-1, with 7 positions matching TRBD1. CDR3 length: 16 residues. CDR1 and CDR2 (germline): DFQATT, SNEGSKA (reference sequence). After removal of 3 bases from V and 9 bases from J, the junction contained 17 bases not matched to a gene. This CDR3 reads CSARSGRTGLPGEQFF. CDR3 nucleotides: TGCAGTGCTAGGAGTGGCAGGACAGGCCTCCCCGGTGAGCAGTTCTTC.

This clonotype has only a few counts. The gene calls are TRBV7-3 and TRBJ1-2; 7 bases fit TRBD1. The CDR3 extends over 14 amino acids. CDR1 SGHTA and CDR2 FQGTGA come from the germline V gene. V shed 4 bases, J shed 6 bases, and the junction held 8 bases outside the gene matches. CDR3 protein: CASSSSGQADGYTF. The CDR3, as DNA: TGTGCCAGCAGCTCCTCCGGACAGGCCGATGGCTACACCTTC.

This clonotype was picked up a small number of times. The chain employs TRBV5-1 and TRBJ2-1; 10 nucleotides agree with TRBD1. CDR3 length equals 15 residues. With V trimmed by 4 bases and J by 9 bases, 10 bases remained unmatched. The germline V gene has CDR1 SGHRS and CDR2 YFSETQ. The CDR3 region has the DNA TGCGCCAGCAGCGTTACCGGGACAGGGGCGGGTGAGCAGTTCTTC. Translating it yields CASSVTGTGAGEQFF.

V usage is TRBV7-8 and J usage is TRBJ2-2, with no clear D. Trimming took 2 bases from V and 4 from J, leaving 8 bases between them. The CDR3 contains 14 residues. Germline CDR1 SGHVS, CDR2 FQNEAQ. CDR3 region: CASSLRKLTGELFF. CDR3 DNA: TGTGCCAGCAGCTTACGGAAACTCACCGGGGAGCTGTTTTTT. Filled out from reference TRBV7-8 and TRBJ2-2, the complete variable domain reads GAGVSQSPRYKVAKRGQDVALRCDPISGHVSLFWYQQALGQGPEFLTYFQNEAQLDKSGLPSDRFFAERPEGSVSTLKIQRTQQEDSAVYLCASSLRKLTGELFFGEGSRLTVL.

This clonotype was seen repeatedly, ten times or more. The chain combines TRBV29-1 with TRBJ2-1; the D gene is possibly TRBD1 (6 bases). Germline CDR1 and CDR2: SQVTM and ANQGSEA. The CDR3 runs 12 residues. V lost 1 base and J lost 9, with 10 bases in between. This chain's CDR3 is CSVEAPGVEQFF. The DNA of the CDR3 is TGCAGCGTTGAAGCCCCAGGGGTTGAGCAGTTCTTC.

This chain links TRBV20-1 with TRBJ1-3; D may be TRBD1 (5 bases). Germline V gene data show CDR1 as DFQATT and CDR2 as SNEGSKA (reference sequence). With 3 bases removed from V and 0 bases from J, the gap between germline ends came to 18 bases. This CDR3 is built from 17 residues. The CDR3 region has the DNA TGCAGTGCTAGTCGAGGCGGGGGGGTGTACTCTGGAAACACCATATATTTT. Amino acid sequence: CSASRGGGVYSGNTIYF.

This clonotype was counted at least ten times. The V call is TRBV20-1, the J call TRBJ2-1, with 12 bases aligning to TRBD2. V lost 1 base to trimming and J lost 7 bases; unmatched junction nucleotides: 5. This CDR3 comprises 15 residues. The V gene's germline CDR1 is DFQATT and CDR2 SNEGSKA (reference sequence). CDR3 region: CSARGLAGGRNEQFF. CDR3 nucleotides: TGCAGTGCTAGAGGGCTAGCGGGGGGGCGTAATGAGCAGTTCTTC.